This T cell receptor (beta chain) came from a study of blood T cell repertoires in COVID-19. Trimming shortened V by 7 bases and J by 7 bases, and 17 bases separated the two germline ends. Germline V gene sequence: CDR1 MDHEN, CDR2 SYDVKM. This CDR3 comprises 13 residues. The data were produced by immunoSEQ multiplex PCR, yet TCRdb's version contains in-frame clones alone and is incomplete. Seen here are 250,000 to 350,000 clones, roughly 90% observed once, and the top ten hold approximately 4%. The sequence derives from a woman between 45 and 60 years old with active or convalescent COVID-19. The chain is built from TRBV28 and TRBJ2-7, with TRBD2 as a possible D gene (5 bases). The sample comprised peripheral blood. CDR3 nucleotide sequence: TGTGCCAGCACCTCCGGGTCTTCGGGGGAGCAGTACTTC. Protein product: CASTSGSSGEQYF.